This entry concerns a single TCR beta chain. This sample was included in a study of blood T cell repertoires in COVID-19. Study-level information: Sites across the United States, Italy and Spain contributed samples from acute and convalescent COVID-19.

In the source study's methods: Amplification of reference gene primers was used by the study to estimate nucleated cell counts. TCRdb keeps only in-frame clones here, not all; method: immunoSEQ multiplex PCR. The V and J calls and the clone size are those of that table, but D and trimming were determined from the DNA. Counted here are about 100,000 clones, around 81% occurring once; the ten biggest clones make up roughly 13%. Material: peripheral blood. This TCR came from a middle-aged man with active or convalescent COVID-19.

The CDR3 is CATSDWGPGSGSGAQYF. The CDR3 DNA follows: TGTGCCACCAGTGATTGGGGCCCGGGTAGCGGGAGTGGCGCCCAGTACTTC. This chain links TRBV24-1 with TRBJ2-5, with 9 bases fitting TRBD2. With 2 bases clipped from V and 9 bases from J, the junction kept 15 bases outside the gene matches. Germline V CDR1 and CDR2: KGHDR, SFDVKD. CDR3 size: 17 residues.